The rows below give T cell receptor beta chains drawn from one sample of a study of shared clonotypes between healthy human individuals. The method was immunoSEQ multiplex PCR; TCRdb's version includes in-frame clones alone and lacks a portion of them. The table has over 800,000 clones, around 93% seen once. The sequenced sample consisted of naive CD8+ T cells sorted from blood. These TCRs come from a man under 40 in good health. Each CDR3 is given with its conserved first and last residue. The D gene is left open where the match is weak. For some rows the clone size is stated as once, few or many, or as a class when expanded; others skip it.

V gene,J gene,D gene,clone size,CDR3 protein,CDR3 DNA
TRBV7-9,TRBJ2-7,NA,NA,CASSGDGPGEQYF,TGTGCCAGCAGCGGGGACGGGCCGGGCGAGCAGTACTTC
TRBV19,TRBJ1-1,NA,NA,CASSTKIPSGLSMNTEAFF,TGTGCCAGTAGTACAAAGATACCCTCCGGACTGTCTATGAACACTGAAGCTTTCTTT
TRBV9,TRBJ2-3,NA,once,CASSVVLETDTQYF,TGTGCCAGCAGCGTAGTCCTAGAGACAGATACGCAGTATTTT
TRBV7-9,TRBJ1-2,NA,NA,CASSLQGPAYGYTF,TGTGCCAGCAGTTTGCAAGGCCCCGCCTATGGCTACACCTTC
TRBV7-9,TRBJ2-7,TRBD1,NA,CASSHLPGQGFNEQYF,TGTGCCAGCAGCCATCTGCCGGGACAGGGGTTTAACGAGCAGTACTTC
TRBV4-1,TRBJ2-1,TRBD2,NA,CASSHFTGTSGSYEQFF,TGCGCCAGCAGCCATTTCACCGGGACTAGCGGGAGCTATGAGCAGTTCTTC
TRBV27,TRBJ2-1,NA,NA,CASSFNLGDEQFF,TGTGCCAGCAGTTTTAATTTAGGGGATGAGCAGTTCTTC
TRBV14,TRBJ2-7,NA,NA,CASSLPGHGYEQYF,TGTGCCAGCAGCCTACCGGGACACGGGTACGAGCAGTACTTC
TRBV6-6,TRBJ2-1,TRBD2,NA,CASSYLSGLAGSEQFF,TGTGCCAGCAGTTACTTGTCAGGACTAGCGGGTAGTGAGCAGTTCTTC
TRBV21-1,TRBJ2-7,NA,NA,CASSKENRFYEQYF,TGTGCCAGCAGCAAAGAGAACAGATTCTACGAGCAGTACTTC
TRBV7-2,TRBJ2-1,NA,NA,CASSLGAGGVNEQFF,TGTGCCAGCAGCTTAGGGGCAGGGGGGGTCAATGAGCAGTTCTTC
TRBV6-5,TRBJ2-3,NA,NA,CATRDDRTNTQYF,TGTGCCACCCGAGATGACAGGACCAATACGCAGTATTTT
TRBV9,TRBJ2-7,TRBD2,NA,CASSVVSGSEYEQYF,TGTGCCAGCAGCGTAGTCAGCGGGAGTGAGTACGAGCAGTACTTC
TRBV2,TRBJ2-2,TRBD2,NA,CASSEGGAFGTSAPRGHTGELFF,TGTGCCAGCAGCGAAGGTGGGGCTTTTGGGACTAGCGCCCCACGGGGGCACACCGGGGAGCTGTTTTTT
TRBV7-6,TRBJ2-7,TRBD1,NA,CASSLRTGNFVEQYF,TGTGCCAGCAGCTTAAGGACAGGGAATTTCGTCGAGCAGTACTTC
TRBV7-9,TRBJ2-1,NA,NA,CASSQSRVFYNEQFF,TGTGCCAGCAGCCAGAGTCGAGTCTTCTACAATGAGCAGTTCTTC
TRBV7-9,TRBJ2-2,TRBD2,NA,CASSLELAGVKVGELFF,TGTGCCAGCAGCTTAGAGCTAGCGGGAGTTAAAGTCGGGGAGCTGTTTTTT
TRBV19,TRBJ1-4,NA,NA,CASTHRTASEKLFF,TGTGCCAGTACCCACAGGACGGCTTCTGAAAAACTGTTTTTT
TRBV6-1,TRBJ1-5,NA,NA,CASSEALVGGKNQPQHF,TGTGCCAGCAGTGAAGCGTTGGTAGGGGGGAAGAATCAGCCCCAGCATTTT
TRBV5-1,TRBJ2-2,TRBD2,NA,CASKPGLAGAGGELFF,TGCGCCAGCAAGCCGGGACTAGCGGGAGCAGGCGGGGAGCTGTTTTTT
TRBV4-1,TRBJ2-5,TRBD1,once,CASSPDRGQETQYF,TGCGCCAGCAGCCCGGACAGGGGACAAGAGACCCAGTACTTC
TRBV10-1,TRBJ2-2,NA,NA,CASSPGYTGELFF,TGCGCCAGCAGCCCTGGGTACACCGGGGAGCTGTTTTTT
TRBV7-9,TRBJ1-3,NA,NA,CASSLADSTSGNTIYF,TGTGCCAGCAGCTTAGCAGACAGTACCTCTGGAAACACCATATATTTT
TRBV5-5,TRBJ2-1,TRBD2,NA,CASRGLAGVAEQFF,TGTGCCAGCAGGGGACTAGCGGGAGTCGCTGAGCAGTTCTTC
TRBV27,TRBJ2-1,TRBD2,NA,CASSHGTSGSNNEQFF,TGTGCCAGCAGTCACGGGACTAGCGGGAGCAACAATGAGCAGTTCTTC
TRBV15,TRBJ2-7,TRBD2,NA,CATSLPGLAGTSEQYF,TGTGCCACCAGCCTTCCTGGACTAGCGGGTACTTCAGAGCAGTACTTC
TRBV25-1,TRBJ2-1,NA,NA,CASSDSGDVDEQFF,TGTGCCAGCAGTGATTCCGGGGATGTGGATGAGCAGTTCTTC
TRBV11-1,TRBJ2-2,TRBD2,NA,CASSSGTRVPGELFF,TGTGCCAGCAGTTCCGGGACTAGGGTTCCCGGGGAGCTGTTTTTT
TRBV4-1,TRBJ2-1,TRBD2,NA,CASSQEVAGGYNEQFF,TGCGCCAGCAGCCAAGAGGTAGCGGGAGGGTACAATGAGCAGTTCTTC
TRBV6-5,TRBJ2-7,TRBD1,NA,CASSLDRDYEQYF,TGTGCCAGCAGTTTGGACAGGGACTACGAGCAGTACTTC
TRBV1,TRBJ2-6,NA,NA,CTSSIVGLCRANVLTF,TGCACCAGCAGCATTGTGGGTTTGTGTCGGGCCAACGTCCTGACTTTC
TRBV7-9,TRBJ1-2,NA,NA,CASSLDRGGGYTF,TGTGCCAGCAGCTTAGATAGGGGAGGAGGCTACACCTTC
TRBV4-1,TRBJ2-3,NA,NA,CASSQDREWDTQYF,TGCGCCAGCAGCCAAGATAGGGAGTGGGATACGCAGTATTTT